The entry below gives a single T cell receptor beta chain sequence along with its context. Its antigen is still unknown. These data are taken from a study of T cell repertoires in cytomegalovirus infection. Study-level information: Indications of both CMV infection and matching HLA type were provided by public TCR beta signatures. Study findings and constraints: HLA-C-restricted CMV-specific TCR beta clonotypes prevailed in the ex vivo response. CMV carriers with the relevant HLA were identified by cumulative public TCR beta family frequency.

Germline V lookup: CDR1 KGHDR, CDR2 SFDVKD. This CDR3 region has 14 residues. Trimming removed 5 bases from V and 5 bases from J; junction bases left unmatched: 3. Using its own MiXCR run on the reads, TCRdb lists one record per CDR3 protein. The table shows about 260,000 distinct CDR3 sequences, with around 9% occurring only once. This receptor was taken from a human donor in good health (CMV status not recorded). Some clones in this sample may be carry-over from other donors' samples. J is TRBJ1-5 and V is TRBV24-1; 9 nucleotides agree with TRBD1. The sample taken for sequencing was PBMCs. In nucleotides, the CDR3 is TGTGCCACCAGTGGGACAGGGGTGGATCAGCCCCAGCATTTT. Translated: CATSGTGVDQPQHF.